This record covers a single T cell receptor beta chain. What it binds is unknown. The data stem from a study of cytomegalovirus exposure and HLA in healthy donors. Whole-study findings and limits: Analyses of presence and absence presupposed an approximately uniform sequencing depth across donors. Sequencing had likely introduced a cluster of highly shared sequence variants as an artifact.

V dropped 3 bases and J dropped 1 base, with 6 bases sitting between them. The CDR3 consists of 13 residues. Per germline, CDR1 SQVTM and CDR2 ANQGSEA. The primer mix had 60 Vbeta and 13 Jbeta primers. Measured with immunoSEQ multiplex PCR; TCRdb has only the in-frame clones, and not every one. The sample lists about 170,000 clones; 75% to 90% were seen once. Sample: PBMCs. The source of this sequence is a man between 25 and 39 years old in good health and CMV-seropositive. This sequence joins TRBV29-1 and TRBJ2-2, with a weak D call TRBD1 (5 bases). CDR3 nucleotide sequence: TGCAGCGTTGATGGACAGAACACCGGGGAGCTGTTTTTT. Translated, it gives CSVDGQNTGELFF.